This is a list of T cell receptor beta chains from one sample in a study of beta chain features in type 1 diabetes. Produced via immunoSEQ multiplex PCR; TCRdb's table is partial and in-frame only. The table has about 340,000 clones, approximately 9.7% seen once. Sequencing was done on a sample of central memory CD4+ T cells from blood. All receptors derive from a man aged 30 to 45 with type 1 diabetes. CDR3s include the opening cysteine and the closing phenylalanine or tryptophan. D genes are given only for firm matches. Clone size, where shown, is once, few, many, or a class for clones that have expanded.

J gene: TRBJ2-5
clone size: .
V gene: TRBV29-1
D gene: .
CDR3 DNA: TGCAGCGTTGTCCAGGAGAATCAAGAGACCCAGTACTTC
CDR3 protein: CSVVQENQETQYF

J gene: TRBJ2-1
clone size: few
V gene: TRBV6-5
D gene: .
CDR3 DNA: TGTGCCAGCAGTAGACTGGCCTCCTACAATGAGCAGTTCTTC
CDR3 protein: CASSRLASYNEQFF

J gene: TRBJ2-3
clone size: .
V gene: TRBV15
D gene: .
CDR3 DNA: TGTGCCACCAGCAGAGGTGGGCGGGTTGGGGCAGATACGCAGTATTTT
CDR3 protein: CATSRGGRVGADTQYF

J gene: TRBJ2-1
clone size: few
V gene: TRBV6-5
D gene: .
CDR3 DNA: TGTGCCAGCGGAACCCCGACGGTCAATGAGCAGTTCTTC
CDR3 protein: CASGTPTVNEQFF

J gene: TRBJ1-1
clone size: few
V gene: TRBV9
D gene: .
CDR3 DNA: TGTGCCAGCAGCGTAGTTGGCAAAGGGGCTGAAGCTTTCTTT
CDR3 protein: CASSVVGKGAEAFF

J gene: TRBJ2-1
clone size: .
V gene: TRBV18
D gene: TRBD2
CDR3 DNA: TGTGCCAGCTCACCTCGACCGACTAGCGGACCAAACAATGAGCAGTTCTTC
CDR3 protein: CASSPRPTSGPNNEQFF

J gene: TRBJ1-2
clone size: .
V gene: TRBV6-5
D gene: TRBD1
CDR3 DNA: TGTGCCAGCAGGAACAGGGGCCCCTATGGCTACACCTTC
CDR3 protein: CASRNRGPYGYTF

J gene: TRBJ1-4
clone size: .
V gene: TRBV5-1
D gene: TRBD1
CDR3 DNA: TGCGCCAGCAGCATAGGACAGGGTGGTGAAAAACTGTTTTTT
CDR3 protein: CASSIGQGGEKLFF

J gene: TRBJ1-2
clone size: few
V gene: TRBV18
D gene: .
CDR3 DNA: TGTGCCAGCTCACCCCCGGCCCCCTATGGCTACACCTTC
CDR3 protein: CASSPPAPYGYTF

J gene: TRBJ2-3
clone size: .
V gene: TRBV7-2
D gene: TRBD2
CDR3 DNA: TGTGCCAGCAGCTTCTCTAGCGGGGGGGGCACAGATACGCAGTATTTT
CDR3 protein: CASSFSSGGGTDTQYF

J gene: TRBJ1-1
clone size: many
V gene: TRBV5-1
D gene: .
CDR3 DNA: TGCGCCAGCAGCTTGCAGGGGCCGCGGACTGAAGCTTTCTTT
CDR3 protein: CASSLQGPRTEAFF

J gene: TRBJ2-5
clone size: .
V gene: TRBV7-9
D gene: .
CDR3 DNA: TGTGCCAGCAGCTGGTCGGGGGATGGACAAGAGACCCAGTACTTC
CDR3 protein: CASSWSGDGQETQYF

J gene: TRBJ2-7
clone size: .
V gene: TRBV7-8
D gene: .
CDR3 DNA: TGTGCCAGCAGCTTAGCAACTTACTCCTACGAGCAGTACTTC
CDR3 protein: CASSLATYSYEQYF

J gene: TRBJ1-1
clone size: few
V gene: TRBV4-3
D gene: .
CDR3 DNA: TGCGCCAGCAGCCAAGAAGCGGCGAACACTGAAGCTTTCTTT
CDR3 protein: CASSQEAANTEAFF

J gene: TRBJ1-5
clone size: few
V gene: TRBV19
D gene: .
CDR3 DNA: TGTGCCAGTAGTGCAAGGGAGGGAGGTCAGCCCCAGCATTTT
CDR3 protein: CASSAREGGQPQHF

J gene: TRBJ1-2
clone size: few
V gene: TRBV7-2
D gene: TRBD1
CDR3 DNA: TGTGCCAGCAGCCTCACCGGGACAGGGGATGGCTACACCTTC
CDR3 protein: CASSLTGTGDGYTF

J gene: TRBJ2-3
clone size: few
V gene: TRBV6-1
D gene: TRBD2
CDR3 DNA: TGTGCCAGCAGTAGGGGAGGGGGCACAGATACGCAGTATTTT
CDR3 protein: CASSRGGGTDTQYF

J gene: TRBJ1-1
clone size: few
V gene: TRBV11-2
D gene: .
CDR3 DNA: TGTGCCAGCAGCTTAGGACGGCAGTCCACTGAAGCTTTCTTT
CDR3 protein: CASSLGRQSTEAFF

J gene: TRBJ2-6
clone size: .
V gene: TRBV19
D gene: .
CDR3 DNA: TGTGCCAGCGCGGACGGCTCTGGGGCCAACGTCCTGACTTTC
CDR3 protein: CASADGSGANVLTF

J gene: TRBJ2-1
clone size: .
V gene: TRBV5-4
D gene: .
CDR3 DNA: TGTGCCAGCAGTTCTGGTTCCTACAATGAGCAGTTCTTC
CDR3 protein: CASSSGSYNEQFF

J gene: TRBJ1-1
clone size: .
V gene: TRBV18
D gene: .
CDR3 DNA: TGTGCCAGCTCACCGGGAGGAAGGGGCCGGGCTTTCTTT
CDR3 protein: CASSPGGRGRAFF

J gene: TRBJ2-7
clone size: few
V gene: TRBV19
D gene: .
CDR3 DNA: TGTGCCAGTAGTAAGTCAGGGATGTACGAGCAGTACTTC
CDR3 protein: CASSKSGMYEQYF

J gene: TRBJ2-5
clone size: .
V gene: TRBV27
D gene: TRBD2
CDR3 DNA: TGTGCCAGCAGTCCGAGGACTAGCGGGGGCCTCCAAGAGACCCAGTACTTC
CDR3 protein: CASSPRTSGGLQETQYF

J gene: TRBJ2-5
clone size: many
V gene: TRBV28
D gene: .
CDR3 DNA: TGTGCCAGCAGTTTCCCACGGGCAGTGCGGTACTTC
CDR3 protein: CASSFPRAVRYF

J gene: TRBJ2-3
clone size: .
V gene: TRBV7-2
D gene: TRBD2
CDR3 DNA: TGTGCCAGCAGCTTAGCCGGACTAGCGGGGGGGGCGCAGTATTTT
CDR3 protein: CASSLAGLAGGAQYF

J gene: TRBJ1-1
clone size: few
V gene: TRBV11-2
D gene: TRBD1
CDR3 DNA: TGTGCCAGCAGCTTAGCGGGCACAGGGGGCTTTTTGGGAGCTTTCTTT
CDR3 protein: CASSLAGTGGFLGAFF

J gene: TRBJ1-1
clone size: few
V gene: TRBV7-8
D gene: TRBD1
CDR3 DNA: TGTGCCAGCAGCATCGGGACAGTTGAAGCTTTCTTT
CDR3 protein: CASSIGTVEAFF

J gene: TRBJ1-4
clone size: many
V gene: TRBV7-2
D gene: .
CDR3 DNA: TGTGCCAGCAGCTTACAAGCAGGGGTAGGAGAAAAACTGTTTTTT
CDR3 protein: CASSLQAGVGEKLFF

J gene: TRBJ2-5
clone size: .
V gene: TRBV7-7
D gene: .
CDR3 DNA: TGTGCCAGCAGCCGCAGCCAAGAGACCCAGTACTTC
CDR3 protein: CASSRSQETQYF

J gene: TRBJ2-1
clone size: many
V gene: TRBV2
D gene: .
CDR3 DNA: TGTGCCAGCAGCATTGAACGTGAGCAGTTCTTC
CDR3 protein: CASSIEREQFF

J gene: TRBJ1-1
clone size: many
V gene: TRBV5-6
D gene: .
CDR3 DNA: TGTGCCAGCAGCTTGTTTGAAGGGGTTGTCACTGAAGCTTTCTTT
CDR3 protein: CASSLFEGVVTEAFF

J gene: TRBJ2-1
clone size: few
V gene: TRBV30
D gene: .
CDR3 DNA: TGTGCCTGGAGTGTTCTGGTAGGGCAGTTCTTC
CDR3 protein: CAWSVLVGQFF

J gene: TRBJ1-1
clone size: .
V gene: TRBV9
D gene: TRBD1
CDR3 DNA: TGTGCCAGCAGCTCCGGGACAGGGTTTGAAGCTTTCTTT
CDR3 protein: CASSSGTGFEAFF

J gene: TRBJ2-1
clone size: few
V gene: TRBV9
D gene: TRBD1
CDR3 DNA: TGTGCCAGCAGCGAGACAGGGTCCCCCTACAATGAGCAGTTCTTC
CDR3 protein: CASSETGSPYNEQFF

J gene: TRBJ2-4
clone size: many
V gene: TRBV5-1
D gene: TRBD1
CDR3 DNA: TGCGCCAGCAGCTCGACAGGGGCGGGGACCAAAAACATTCAGTACTTC
CDR3 protein: CASSSTGAGTKNIQYF

J gene: TRBJ2-1
clone size: few
V gene: TRBV11-2
D gene: TRBD2
CDR3 DNA: TGTGCCAGCATCGGACTAGCGGGGGGCGAGAATGAGCAGTTCTTC
CDR3 protein: CASIGLAGGENEQFF

J gene: TRBJ2-5
clone size: many
V gene: TRBV2
D gene: TRBD2
CDR3 DNA: TGTGCCAGCAGAGAGCTAGCGGGGGGGCTCCGGGAGACCCAGTACTTC
CDR3 protein: CASRELAGGLRETQYF

J gene: TRBJ2-4
clone size: .
V gene: TRBV18
D gene: .
CDR3 DNA: TGTGCCAGCTCATCTCCGGGACCGCAGTACTTC
CDR3 protein: CASSSPGPQYF

J gene: TRBJ2-7
clone size: .
V gene: TRBV7-9
D gene: .
CDR3 DNA: TGTGCCAGCAGCTTAGGAACTGCCCTCTCCGACGAGCAGTACTTC
CDR3 protein: CASSLGTALSDEQYF

J gene: TRBJ1-5
clone size: few
V gene: TRBV30
D gene: .
CDR3 DNA: TGTGCCTGGAGCTACTCGTCCGATCAGCCCCAGCATTTT
CDR3 protein: CAWSYSSDQPQHF

J gene: TRBJ2-5
clone size: few
V gene: TRBV7-9
D gene: TRBD2
CDR3 DNA: TGTGCCAGCAGCTTAGGCGGCGGGGGGCCCCCCGGAGAGACCCAGTACTTC
CDR3 protein: CASSLGGGGPPGETQYF

J gene: TRBJ1-5
clone size: few
V gene: TRBV15
D gene: .
CDR3 DNA: TGTGCCACCAGCAGAGATTCGGGGGGCCGGCAGCCCCAGCATTTT
CDR3 protein: CATSRDSGGRQPQHF

J gene: TRBJ2-6
clone size: few
V gene: TRBV2
D gene: .
CDR3 DNA: TGTGCCAGCAGTGAGGGAGAGAACGTCCTGACTTTC
CDR3 protein: CASSEGENVLTF

J gene: TRBJ1-6
clone size: .
V gene: TRBV29-1
D gene: .
CDR3 DNA: TGCAGCGTTCGAGAACAATCAGAGGATTCACCCCTCCACTTT
CDR3 protein: CSVREQSEDSPLHF

J gene: TRBJ1-2
clone size: .
V gene: TRBV15
D gene: .
CDR3 DNA: TGTGCCACCAGCAGAGCAGGGGCCACTAACTATGGCTACACCTTC
CDR3 protein: CATSRAGATNYGYTF

J gene: TRBJ2-1
clone size: many
V gene: TRBV12-2
D gene: .
CDR3 DNA: TGTGCAAGTCGCCCCTCCCGAGGCCGCTCCTACAATGAGCAGTTCTTC
CDR3 protein: CASRPSRGRSYNEQFF

J gene: TRBJ1-2
clone size: .
V gene: TRBV28
D gene: .
CDR3 DNA: TGTGCCAGCAGTTTATTCCACCGGGGCGGCAGGGATGGCTACACCTTC
CDR3 protein: CASSLFHRGGRDGYTF

J gene: TRBJ1-2
clone size: .
V gene: TRBV6-5
D gene: .
CDR3 DNA: TGTGCCAGCCCTAGCGGGGGGGGCAGAGGCTACACCTTC
CDR3 protein: CASPSGGGRGYTF

J gene: TRBJ2-5
clone size: few
V gene: TRBV5-4
D gene: TRBD2
CDR3 DNA: TGTGCCAGCAGCCCGACTAGCGGGAGCATAGAGACCCAGTACTTC
CDR3 protein: CASSPTSGSIETQYF

J gene: TRBJ2-7
clone size: few
V gene: TRBV7-2
D gene: .
CDR3 DNA: TGTGCCAGCAGCTTACAGCCCACCTTAGGGCACGAGCAGTACTTC
CDR3 protein: CASSLQPTLGHEQYF